Shown below are 8 T cell receptor beta chains from a single sample sequenced in a study of blood T cell repertoires in COVID-19. The repertoire was sequenced with immunoSEQ multiplex PCR; TCRdb's copy has only in-frame clones and lacks some. Here the sample spans around 100,000 clones, roughly 92% being singletons. The material sequenced was peripheral blood. The receptor source for this set is a man between 65 and 85 years old with acute or convalescent COVID-19.

V usage is TRBV4-1 and J usage is TRBJ2-3; D gene unclear. Germline CDR1 and CDR2: MGHRA and YSYEKL. V lost 0 bases and J lost 0, with 13 bases in between. This CDR3 contains 17 residues. CDR3 bases: TGCGCCAGCAGCCAAGATAAGATCCGTACTAGCACAGATACGCAGTATTTT. This translates into CASSQDKIRTSTDTQYF.

The chain joins TRBV5-1 to TRBJ2-3; 9 nucleotides match TRBD2. V shed 4 bases and J 3 bases; nucleotides not matched to a gene: 3. The CDR3 length is 14 residues. CDR1 SGHRS and CDR2 YFSETQ come from the germline V gene. CDR3 amino acids: CASSPGLATDTQYF. DNA for the CDR3: TGCGCCAGCAGCCCGGGACTAGCTACAGATACGCAGTATTTT.

This chain joins TRBV5-1 and TRBJ1-1; D gene ambiguous. CDR1 is SGHRS, CDR2 YFSETQ, per germline. The CDR3 length is 14 residues. Between the trimmed V and J ends, which lost 0 bases and 1 base, there was a span of 7 bases. DNA for the CDR3: TGCGCCAGCAGCTTGGAGGCTAGGAACACTGAAGCTTTCTTT. It codes for CASSLEARNTEAFF.

The V call is TRBV11-2, the J call TRBJ1-2; 11 nucleotides align to TRBD1. CDR3 length equals 14 residues. Trimming removed 3 bases from V and 5 bases from J; junction bases left unmatched: 2. Germline V CDR1 and CDR2: SGHAT, FQNNGV. The CDR3 here is CASSFGTGGYGYTF. For the CDR3, the DNA is TGTGCCAGCAGCTTCGGGACAGGGGGATATGGCTACACCTTC.

V usage is TRBV6-5 and J usage is TRBJ2-3; unclear D gene. This CDR3 has 14 residues. Trimming removed 9 bases from V and 1 base from J, with 14 bases in between. The V gene's germline CDR1 is MNHEY and CDR2 SVGAGI. CDR3: CASDYSTGTDTQYF. In DNA, the CDR3 is TGTGCCAGTGATTATAGTACCGGCACAGATACGCAGTATTTT.

The rearrangement joins TRBV7-9 to TRBJ1-1, with D hard to call. V lost 5 bases to trimming and J lost 0 bases, with 13 bases between them. Germline V gene sequence: CDR1 SEHNR, CDR2 FQNEAQ (reference sequence). There are 15 residues in the CDR3. The CDR3 DNA is TGTGCCAGCAGCCGCCCTGGGCAGATGAACACTGAAGCTTTCTTT. Translation: CASSRPGQMNTEAFF.

This clone was counted a single time. This chain uses TRBV6-5 with TRBJ2-7, with 7 bases matching TRBD2. Trimming at V came to 7 bases and at J to 7 bases, leaving 13 bases not matched to a gene. The CDR3 spans 14 residues. Germline V gives CDR1 MNHEY, CDR2 SVGAGI. The CDR3: CASTLHGGSGEQYF. Written as DNA, the CDR3 is TGTGCCAGCACCCTCCACGGGGGGTCGGGAGAGCAGTACTTC.

V usage is TRBV11-2 and J usage is TRBJ1-6, with D possibly matching TRBD1 (6 bases). This CDR3 spans 15 amino acids. Trimming removed 5 bases at V and 9 bases at J, with 17 bases between. Per germline, CDR1 SGHAT and CDR2 FQNNGV. The CDR3 nucleotides are TGTGCCAGCAGCCCCCCCGGGACACGGTTTTCACCCCTCCACTTT. As protein: CASSPPGTRFSPLHF.